Below, 12 T cell receptor beta chains from the same sample are listed, as sequenced in a study of blood T cells in healthy people across ages. The second PCR ran about 6 to 12 cycles with a sample-barcoded 5' primer and J-beta primers. TCRdb reanalysed the 5' RACE reads using MiXCR and keeps one entry per CDR3 protein. This sample has hundreds of thousands of distinct CDR3 sequences, with over 40% found just once. The sequenced material came from blood. Source of these receptors: a woman older than 75 in good health.

The chain joins TRBV20-1 to TRBJ1-2; 7 bases fit TRBD1. Per the germline V gene, CDR1 is DFQATT and CDR2 is SNEGSKA (reference sequence). With 8 bases clipped from V and 8 bases from J, the junction kept 8 bases outside the gene matches. The CDR3 length is 11 residues. The CDR3 reads CSYDRDGGYTF. In DNA, the CDR3 is TGCAGTTACGACAGGGACGGCGGCTACACCTTC.

Ten or more counts support this clonotype. The genes are TRBV5-1 and TRBJ2-1, with 8 bases matching TRBD1. With 2 bases clipped from V and 6 bases from J, the junction kept 1 base outside the gene matches. Germline assignment: CDR1 SGHRS and CDR2 YFSETQ. The CDR3 contains 13 residues. The CDR3 coding sequence is TGCGCCAGCAGCTTACAGGGGGTCAATGAGCAGTTCTTC. It specifies CASSLQGVNEQFF.

Only a few counts were recorded for this clonotype. The genes are TRBV7-9 and TRBJ2-7; weak D call: TRBD2 (6 bases). Germline assignment: CDR1 SEHNR and CDR2 FQNEAQ (reference sequence). The CDR3 spans 14 residues. Trimming pared 3 bases from V and 1 base from J, leaving 10 bases between. DNA of the CDR3: TGTGCCAGCAGCTTGGCGGGGCGATCCTACGAGCAGTACTTC. It encodes CASSLAGRSYEQYF.

This clonotype showed up just once. A single base separates this from a much larger clone, so it may be a read error. This chain's CDR3 is CASSSGAEGYTF. The CDR3 DNA is TGTGCCAGCAGCTCCGGAGCCGAAGGCTACACCTTC. The genes are TRBV11-2 and TRBJ1-2; no firm D call. V lost 4 bases, J lost 8 bases, and 11 bases lay in between. The CDR3 runs to 12 residues. The germline gives CDR1 SGHAT, CDR2 FQNNGV.

For this clonotype: This could be a read error, since a much larger clone is one nucleotide away. J is TRBJ2-5 and V is TRBV12-5, with D hard to call. This CDR3 comprises 16 residues. Per germline, CDR1 LGHNT and CDR2 FRNRAP. The CDR3 loop is CVSGLPPRSLGETQYF. The CDR3 DNA is TGTGTTAGTGGTTTGCCTCCACGGTCCTTGGGGGAGACCCAGTACTTC.

Note on this clonotype: Since a much larger clone is just one base distant, this may be a read error. The chain carries TRBV24-1 and TRBJ2-1; D tentatively reads TRBD1 or TRBD2 (7 bases each). The CDR3 extends over 16 amino acids. CDR1 is KGHDR and CDR2 is SFDVKD in the germline V gene. The CDR3 is CAASDSRGGLYNEQFF. CDR3 in DNA: TGTGCCGCCAGTGACAGCAGGGGGGGACTTTACAATGAGCAGTTCTTC.

As regards this clonotype: This clone may be a read error of a much larger clone one base away. This chain uses TRBV29-1 with TRBJ2-1; 12 bases are shared with TRBD2. This CDR3 comprises 16 residues. The J segment lost 8 bases and the V segment lost 0 bases, leaving 8 bases of the junction unmatched. Germline-derived CDR1 and CDR2 are SQVTM and ANQGSEA. For the CDR3, the DNA is TGCAGCGTTGAAGATCTAACTAGCGGGAGGAGGGATGAGCAGTTCTTC. Amino acids: CSVEDLTSGRRDEQFF.

This clonotype occurred many times. This chain links TRBV20-1 with TRBJ2-7, with D tentatively TRBD1 or TRBD2 (5 bases each). Looked up from germline, CDR1 is DFQATT and CDR2 is SNEGSKA (reference sequence). The CDR3 has 15 amino acids. V was cut by 8 bases and J by 2 bases, with 22 bases left in between. The CDR3 coding sequence is TGCAGTACTAAAAAACGAACGGGACCCACCTACGAGCAGTACTTC. Amino acids: CSTKKRTGPTYEQYF.

The V gene is TRBV15, the J gene TRBJ1-1; D is undetermined. The CDR3 spans 17 residues. The germline gives CDR1 LNHNV, CDR2 YYDKDF (reference sequence). Trimming cost V 3 bases and J 4 bases, with 21 bases left between them. The CDR3 region is CATSSPFVLFGATEAFF. Here the CDR3 DNA reads TGTGCCACCAGCAGCCCCTTTGTACTTTTCGGCGCCACTGAAGCTTTCTTT.

The chain has TRBV7-2 and TRBJ1-1; D gene uncertain. Germline V gene lookup returns CDR1 SGHTA and CDR2 FQGNSA. The CDR3 length is 14 residues. Between the trimmed V and J ends, which lost 0 bases and 4 bases, there was a span of 9 bases. The CDR3 sequence is CASSLAVFGTEAFF. CDR3 nucleotides: TGTGCCAGCAGCTTAGCGGTATTCGGCACTGAAGCTTTCTTT.

This clonotype was detected ten times or more. The chain has TRBV5-5 and TRBJ2-1; the D is unclear. This CDR3 is built from 13 residues. Trimming took 5 bases from V and 10 from J, leaving 16 bases between them. The V gene's germline CDR1 is SGHKS and CDR2 YYEKEE (reference sequence). Here the CDR3 DNA reads TGTGCCAGCAGTATTTTCAGTGACTGGGAGCAGTTCTTC. It codes for CASSIFSDWEQFF.

The V and J genes are TRBV13 and TRBJ2-5; D possibly uses TRBD1 or TRBD2 (5 bases each). There are 13 residues in the CDR3. Germline assignment: CDR1 PRHDT and CDR2 FYEKMQ (reference sequence). V was clipped by 2 bases and J by 11 bases, with 15 bases between them. Here the CDR3 reads CASSLWGLGEQYF. Here the CDR3 DNA reads TGTGCCAGCAGCTTATGGGGCCTGGGGGAGCAGTACTTC.